A selection of T cell receptor beta chains follows, all from one sample in a study of CD8+ T cells in alopecia areata. The method was immunoSEQ multiplex PCR; TCRdb's version includes in-frame clones alone and lacks a portion of them. The sample shows 200,000 to 250,000 clones, 64% of them seen only once. Sequences were derived from CD4+ T cells sorted from blood, sampled at week 4, from a patient treated with tofacitinib. The receptor set was obtained from a human donor with alopecia areata. Each CDR3 is given with its conserved first and last residue. The D gene is left open where the match is weak. Part of the rows lack a size; the others show once, few, many or a class for expanded clones.

J: TRBJ1-4; D: NA; V: TRBV2; size: few; DNA: TGTGCCAGCAGTGAAAACGGGAGGGGTAATGAAAAACTGTTTTTT; CDR3: CASSENGRGNEKLFF
J: TRBJ2-1; D: TRBD2; V: TRBV28; size: few; DNA: TGTGCCAGCAGTTTATGGGGACTAGCGGGCTATGAGCAGTTCTTC; CDR3: CASSLWGLAGYEQFF
J: TRBJ1-1; D: NA; V: TRBV2; size: NA; DNA: TGTGCCAGCAGGGAGTTCGGGGCTGAAGCTTTCTTT; CDR3: CASREFGAEAFF
J: TRBJ1-2; D: NA; V: TRBV5-6; size: NA; DNA: TGTGCCAGCAGCCCGACTGGGGCCCGCTATGGCTACACCTTC; CDR3: CASSPTGARYGYTF
J: TRBJ1-2; D: TRBD1; V: TRBV6-5; size: NA; DNA: TGTGCCAGCAGGTACAACAGGGGGAGAGTCCACTATGGCTACACCTTC; CDR3: CASRYNRGRVHYGYTF
J: TRBJ2-5; D: NA; V: TRBV7-2; size: NA; DNA: TGTGCCAGCAGCCAGATAGCCCCCCCCGGGGGGACCCAGTACTTC; CDR3: CASSQIAPPGGTQYF
J: TRBJ2-7; D: TRBD1; V: TRBV27; size: NA; DNA: TGTGCCAGCAACAAGGGGGCCTCCTACGAGCAGTACTTC; CDR3: CASNKGASYEQYF
J: TRBJ1-1; D: NA; V: TRBV6-5; size: NA; DNA: TGTGCCAGCAGCCTCAGTGAGAGCACTGAAGCTTTCTTT; CDR3: CASSLSESTEAFF
J: TRBJ2-5; D: NA; V: TRBV30; size: NA; DNA: TGTGCCTGGAATGTTGGAGAGACCCAGTACTTC; CDR3: CAWNVGETQYF
J: TRBJ2-5; D: NA; V: TRBV4-3; size: NA; DNA: TGCGCCAGCAGCCAAGATTCGGGGGTCGGAGAGACCCAGTACTTC; CDR3: CASSQDSGVGETQYF
J: TRBJ2-1; D: NA; V: TRBV29-1; size: NA; DNA: TGCAGCGTTGATAACCCCGCGAGCTCCTACAATGAGCAGTTCTTC; CDR3: CSVDNPASSYNEQFF
J: TRBJ2-1; D: NA; V: TRBV11-2; size: NA; DNA: TGTGCCAGCAGCTTAGTAATGGGGAACAATGAGCAGTTCTTC; CDR3: CASSLVMGNNEQFF
J: TRBJ1-1; D: TRBD1; V: TRBV11-3; size: NA; DNA: TGTGCCAGCAGTACAGGGGTGAACACTGAAGCTTTCTTT; CDR3: CASSTGVNTEAFF
J: TRBJ1-5; D: NA; V: TRBV5-6; size: NA; DNA: TGTGCCAGCAGCAAGCCGGGACTCGATCAGCCCCAGCATTTT; CDR3: CASSKPGLDQPQHF
J: TRBJ1-5; D: NA; V: TRBV30; size: few; DNA: TGTGCCTGGCCAGACAGGTCTGAGAGGCCCCAGCATTTT; CDR3: CAWPDRSERPQHF
J: TRBJ2-6; D: NA; V: TRBV6-5; size: NA; DNA: TGTGCCAGCAGTTACAAGAGCTCTGGGGCCAACGTCCTGACTTTC; CDR3: CASSYKSSGANVLTF
J: TRBJ2-2; D: NA; V: TRBV5-1; size: NA; DNA: TGCGCCAGCAGCTTATTGAGGGGCACCGGGGAGCTGTTTTTT; CDR3: CASSLLRGTGELFF
J: TRBJ1-6; D: NA; V: TRBV4-3; size: few; DNA: TGCGCCAGCAGCCAAGTTGCGGGATATAATTCACCCCTCCACTTT; CDR3: CASSQVAGYNSPLHF
J: TRBJ1-2; D: NA; V: TRBV30; size: NA; DNA: TGTGCCTGGAGCGCGGACAGCTATGGCTACACCTTC; CDR3: CAWSADSYGYTF
J: TRBJ2-7; D: TRBD1; V: TRBV27; size: NA; DNA: TGTGCCAGCAGTCTAAGGAGACAGGGGGCCTACGAGCAGTACTTC; CDR3: CASSLRRQGAYEQYF
J: TRBJ2-1; D: TRBD2; V: TRBV4-1; size: NA; DNA: TGCGCCAGCAGCCAAGGGGTTAGCGGGGGGGCCTCCTACAATGAGCAGTTCTTC; CDR3: CASSQGVSGGASYNEQFF
J: TRBJ1-6; D: TRBD1; V: TRBV6-1; size: NA; DNA: TGTGCCAGCAGTGGCGGGACAGGGCGGAAATCACCCCTCCACTTT; CDR3: CASSGGTGRKSPLHF
J: TRBJ1-2; D: TRBD1; V: TRBV7-2; size: NA; DNA: TGTGCCAGCAGCTTAGCGCGTGGGGGACAGGGCGGTGGCTACACCTTC; CDR3: CASSLARGGQGGGYTF
J: TRBJ2-3; D: TRBD1; V: TRBV28; size: NA; DNA: TGTGCCAGCAGTTTCGGGACAGGGGGGACAGATACGCAGTATTTT; CDR3: CASSFGTGGTDTQYF
J: TRBJ2-3; D: TRBD2; V: TRBV7-2; size: NA; DNA: TGTGCCAGCACACCGGGACTAAACACAGATACGCAGTATTTT; CDR3: CASTPGLNTDTQYF
J: TRBJ1-6; D: TRBD1; V: TRBV30; size: NA; DNA: TGTGCCTGGAGCTTCACAGGGGGTTCACCCCTCCACTTT; CDR3: CAWSFTGGSPLHF
J: TRBJ2-7; D: NA; V: TRBV4-1; size: NA; DNA: TGCGCCAGCAGCTTTGGGACGGAGCTATACGAGCAGTACTTC; CDR3: CASSFGTELYEQYF
J: TRBJ2-1; D: TRBD2; V: TRBV27; size: NA; DNA: TGTGCCAGCACCTTTCTAGCGGGGATATACAATGAGCAGTTCTTC; CDR3: CASTFLAGIYNEQFF
J: TRBJ2-1; D: TRBD1; V: TRBV30; size: NA; DNA: TGTGCCTGGACTCCGGGACAGGTCCCAATCGAGCAGTTCTTC; CDR3: CAWTPGQVPIEQFF
J: TRBJ1-2; D: NA; V: TRBV2; size: few; DNA: TGTGCCAGCAGTGTTGGCAGCGATGGCTACACCTTC; CDR3: CASSVGSDGYTF
J: TRBJ1-1; D: TRBD1; V: TRBV5-7; size: few; DNA: TGTGCCAGCAGCTTGGGGTCCGAGGGGGCAGAAGCTTTCTTT; CDR3: CASSLGSEGAEAFF
J: TRBJ1-5; D: NA; V: TRBV27; size: NA; DNA: TGTGCCAGCAGCGCTACCAGAAGCAATCAGCCCCAGCATTTT; CDR3: CASSATRSNQPQHF